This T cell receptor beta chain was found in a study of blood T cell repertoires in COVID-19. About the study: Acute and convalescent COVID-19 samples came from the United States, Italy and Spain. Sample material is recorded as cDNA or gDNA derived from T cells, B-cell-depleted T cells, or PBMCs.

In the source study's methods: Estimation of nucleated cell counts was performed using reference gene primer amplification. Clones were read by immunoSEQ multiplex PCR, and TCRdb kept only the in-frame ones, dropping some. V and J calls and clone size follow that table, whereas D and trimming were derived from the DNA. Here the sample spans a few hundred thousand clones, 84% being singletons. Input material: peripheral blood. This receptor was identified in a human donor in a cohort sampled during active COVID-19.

CDR3 protein: CASSPAGQAGYEAFF. CDR3 DNA sequence: TGTGCCAGCAGCCCGGCTGGACAGGCGGGATACGAAGCTTTCTTT. The rearrangement joins TRBV5-4 to TRBJ1-1; TRBD1 matches 7 bases. CDR1 is SGHNT and CDR2 is YYREEE in the germline V gene (reference sequence). The J segment lost 8 bases and the V segment lost 4 bases, leaving 14 bases of the junction unmatched. CDR3 length: 15 residues. The variable domain in full, with the rest retrieved from reference TRBV5-4 and TRBJ1-1, is ETGVTQSPTHLIKTRGQQVTLRCSSQSGHNTVSWYQQALGQGPQFIFQYYREEENGRGNFPPRFSGLQFPNYSSELNVNALELDDSALYLCASSPAGQAGYEAFFGQGTRLTVV.